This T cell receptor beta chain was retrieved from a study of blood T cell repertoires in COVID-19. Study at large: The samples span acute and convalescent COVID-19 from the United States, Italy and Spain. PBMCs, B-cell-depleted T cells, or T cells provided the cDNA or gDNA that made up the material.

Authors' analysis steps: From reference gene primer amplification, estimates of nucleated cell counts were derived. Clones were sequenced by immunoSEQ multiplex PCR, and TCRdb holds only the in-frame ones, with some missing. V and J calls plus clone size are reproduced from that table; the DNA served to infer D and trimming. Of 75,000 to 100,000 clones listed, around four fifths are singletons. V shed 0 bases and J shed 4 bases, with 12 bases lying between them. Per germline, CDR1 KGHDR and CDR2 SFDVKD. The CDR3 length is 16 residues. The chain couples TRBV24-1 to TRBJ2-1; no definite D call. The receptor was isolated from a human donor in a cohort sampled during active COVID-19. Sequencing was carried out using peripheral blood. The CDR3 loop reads CATSDLGSQMYNEQFF. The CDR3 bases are TGTGCCACCAGTGATTTGGGCAGTCAGATGTACAATGAGCAGTTCTTC.